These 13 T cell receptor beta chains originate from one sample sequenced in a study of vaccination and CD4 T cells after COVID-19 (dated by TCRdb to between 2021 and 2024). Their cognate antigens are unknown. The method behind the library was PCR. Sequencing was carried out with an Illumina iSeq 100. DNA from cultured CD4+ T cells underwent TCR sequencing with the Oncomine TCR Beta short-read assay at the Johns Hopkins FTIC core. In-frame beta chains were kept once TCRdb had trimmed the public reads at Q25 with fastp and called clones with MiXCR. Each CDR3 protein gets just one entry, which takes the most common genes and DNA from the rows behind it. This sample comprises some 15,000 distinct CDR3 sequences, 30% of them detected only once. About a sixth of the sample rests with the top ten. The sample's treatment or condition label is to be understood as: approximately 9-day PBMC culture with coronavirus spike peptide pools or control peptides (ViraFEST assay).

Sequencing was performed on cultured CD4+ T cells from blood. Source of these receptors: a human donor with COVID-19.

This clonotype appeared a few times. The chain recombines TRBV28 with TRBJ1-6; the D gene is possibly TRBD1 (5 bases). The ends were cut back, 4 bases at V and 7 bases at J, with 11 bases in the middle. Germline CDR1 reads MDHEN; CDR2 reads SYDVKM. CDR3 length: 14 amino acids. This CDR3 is CASSSAGLNSPLHF. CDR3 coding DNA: TGTGCCAGCAGTTCCGCAGGGTTGAATTCACCCCTCCACTTT.

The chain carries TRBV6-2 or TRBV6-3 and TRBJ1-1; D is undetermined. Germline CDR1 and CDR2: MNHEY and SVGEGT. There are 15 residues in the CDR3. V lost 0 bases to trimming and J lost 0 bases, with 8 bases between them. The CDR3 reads CASSYSRRMNTEAFF. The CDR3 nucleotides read TGTGCCAGCAGTTACTCCAGGAGGATGAACACTGAAGCTTTCTTT.

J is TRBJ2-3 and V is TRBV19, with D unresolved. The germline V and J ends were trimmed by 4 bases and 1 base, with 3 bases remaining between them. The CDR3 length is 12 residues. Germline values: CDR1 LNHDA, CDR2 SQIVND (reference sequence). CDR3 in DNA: TGTGCCAGTAGTACAGGCACAGATACGCAGTATTTT. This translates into CASSTGTDTQYF.

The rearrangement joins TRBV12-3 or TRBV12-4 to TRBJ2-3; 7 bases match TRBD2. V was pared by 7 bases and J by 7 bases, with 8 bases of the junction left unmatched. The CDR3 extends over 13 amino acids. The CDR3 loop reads CASTDLADYTQYF. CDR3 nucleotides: TGTGCCAGCACCGATCTAGCGGACTATACGCAGTATTTT.

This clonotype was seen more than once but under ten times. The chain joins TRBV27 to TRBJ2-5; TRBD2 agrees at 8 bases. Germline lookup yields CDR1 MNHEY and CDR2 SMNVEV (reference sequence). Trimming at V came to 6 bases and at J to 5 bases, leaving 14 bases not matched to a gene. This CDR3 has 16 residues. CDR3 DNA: TGTGCCAGCAGGAACCTTCAAGCGGGGGTGGGGGAGACCCAGTACTTC. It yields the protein CASRNLQAGVGETQYF.

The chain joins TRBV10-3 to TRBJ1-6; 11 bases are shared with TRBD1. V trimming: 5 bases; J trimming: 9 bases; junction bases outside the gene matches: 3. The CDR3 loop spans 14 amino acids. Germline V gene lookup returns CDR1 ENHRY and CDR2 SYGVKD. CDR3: CAISRGQGGSPLHF. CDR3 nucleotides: TGTGCCATCAGTAGGGGACAGGGGGGTTCACCCCTCCACTTT.

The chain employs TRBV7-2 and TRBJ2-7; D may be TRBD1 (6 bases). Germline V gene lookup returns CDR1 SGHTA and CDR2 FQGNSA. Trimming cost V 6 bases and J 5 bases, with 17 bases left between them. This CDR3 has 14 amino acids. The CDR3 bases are TGTGCCAGCAGACGCCCCTTAACAGGGAACGAGCAGTACTTC. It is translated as CASRRPLTGNEQYF.

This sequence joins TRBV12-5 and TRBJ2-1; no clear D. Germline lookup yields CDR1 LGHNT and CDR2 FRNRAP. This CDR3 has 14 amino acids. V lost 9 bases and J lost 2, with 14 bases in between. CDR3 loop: CASWPQNAYNEQFF. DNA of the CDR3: TGTGCTAGCTGGCCGCAAAACGCCTACAATGAGCAGTTCTTC.

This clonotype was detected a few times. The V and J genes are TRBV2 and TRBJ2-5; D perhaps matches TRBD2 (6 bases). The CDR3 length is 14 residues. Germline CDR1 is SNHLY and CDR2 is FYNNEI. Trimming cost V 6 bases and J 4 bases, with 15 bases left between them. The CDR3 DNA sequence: TGTGCCAGCAGGATGGATCGGGGAGGAGAGACCCAGTACTTC. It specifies CASRMDRGGETQYF.

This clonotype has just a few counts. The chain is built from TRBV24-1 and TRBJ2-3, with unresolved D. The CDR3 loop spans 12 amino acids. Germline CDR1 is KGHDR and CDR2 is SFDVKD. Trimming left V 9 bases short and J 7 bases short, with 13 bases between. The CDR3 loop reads CATYSPSNTQYF. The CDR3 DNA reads TGTGCCACCTACTCTCCCAGTAATACGCAGTATTTT.

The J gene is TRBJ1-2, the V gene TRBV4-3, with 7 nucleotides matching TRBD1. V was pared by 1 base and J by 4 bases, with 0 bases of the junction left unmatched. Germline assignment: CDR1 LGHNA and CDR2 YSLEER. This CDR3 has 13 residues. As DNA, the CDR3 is TGCGCCAGCAGCCAAGCAGGGGGCTATGGCTACACCTTC. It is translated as CASSQAGGYGYTF.

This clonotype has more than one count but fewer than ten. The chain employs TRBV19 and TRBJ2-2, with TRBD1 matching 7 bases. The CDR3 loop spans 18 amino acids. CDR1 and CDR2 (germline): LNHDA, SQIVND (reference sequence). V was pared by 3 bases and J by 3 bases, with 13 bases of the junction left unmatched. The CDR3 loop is CASSIIGLAGGDTGELFF. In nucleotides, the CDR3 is TGTGCCAGTAGTATTATTGGGCTGGCAGGGGGAGACACCGGGGAGCTGTTTTTT.

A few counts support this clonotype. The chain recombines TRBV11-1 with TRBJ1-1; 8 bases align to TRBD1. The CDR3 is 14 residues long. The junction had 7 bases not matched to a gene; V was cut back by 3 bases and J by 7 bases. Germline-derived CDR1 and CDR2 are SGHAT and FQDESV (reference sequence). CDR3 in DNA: TGTGCCAGCAGCTTTCCGGACAGGGACCTTGAAGCTTTCTTT. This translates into CASSFPDRDLEAFF.